The T cell receptor beta chain described here comes from a study of T cell clones after liver transplantation. Study-level information: TCRbeta sequencing after a pre-transplant mixed lymphocyte reaction identified graft-donor-reactive clones, later tracked in post-transplant blood. Apart from a few HCV-positive recipients, transplants were for non-autoimmune, non-viral reasons.

Produced via immunoSEQ multiplex PCR; TCRdb's table is partial and in-frame only. The sample records 50,000 to 60,000 clones, approximately 77% being singletons. The CDR3 totals 12 residues. The V and J genes are TRBV21-1 and TRBJ2-7. TRBV21-1 is a documented pseudogene. The TCR sequence derives from a human patient who received a liver transplant. Some T cells may have come from the graft donor. This material consisted of CD4+ T cells from blood, taken at the 22-month timepoint. CDR3 in amino acids: CASSKFRYEQYF. The CDR3 bases are TGTGCCAGCAGCAAATTCCGATACGAGCAGTACTTC.